This T cell receptor (beta chain) came from a study of regulatory T cells in long-lasting Graves disease. Sequencing libraries for TCR beta were prepared with iRepertoire HTBI primers and Arm-PCR of CDR3 regions. TCRdb reprocessed the multiplex PCR reads with MiXCR, giving one entry per CDR3 protein. The data show over 650,000 distinct CDR3 sequences, approximately 31% seen once. Documented time point: persistent/refractory GD, antithyroid drugs over 5 years with positive TRAb. Extracted PBMC RNA gave rise to the TCR library. The sample here was peripheral blood mononuclear cells (PBMCs), taken when the disease was refractory, from a patient treated with antithyroid drugs. The TCR comes from a female donor with Graves disease.

The CDR3 DNA reads TGTGCCAGTAACCATCTGTGGGACCCCCTCAGGGCCCAGCATTTT. This gives the protein CASNHLWDPLRAQHF. The V and J genes are TRBV19 and TRBJ1-5; D possibly corresponds to TRBD1 (5 bases). V was trimmed by 7 bases and J by 11 bases, leaving 24 bases between them. Germline CDR1 LNHDA, CDR2 SQIVND (reference sequence). The CDR3 loop spans 15 amino acids.